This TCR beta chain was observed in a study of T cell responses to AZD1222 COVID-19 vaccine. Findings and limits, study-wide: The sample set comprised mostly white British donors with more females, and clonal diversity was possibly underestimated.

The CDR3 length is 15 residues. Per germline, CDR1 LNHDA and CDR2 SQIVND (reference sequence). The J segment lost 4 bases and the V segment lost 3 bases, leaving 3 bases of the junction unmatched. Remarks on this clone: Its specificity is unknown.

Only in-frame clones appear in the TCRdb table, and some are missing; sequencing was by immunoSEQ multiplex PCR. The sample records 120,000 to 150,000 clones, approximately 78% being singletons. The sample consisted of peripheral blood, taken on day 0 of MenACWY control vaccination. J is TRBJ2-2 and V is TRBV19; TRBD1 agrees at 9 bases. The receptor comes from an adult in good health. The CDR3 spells CASSMGQGITGELFF. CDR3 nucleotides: TGTGCCAGTAGTATGGGACAGGGCATCACCGGGGAGCTGTTTTTT.